This TCR beta chain was captured by sequencing in a study of blood T cell repertoires in COVID-19. Study summary: Material from acute and convalescent COVID-19 was sourced from the United States, Italy and Spain. Sources were T cells, B-cell-depleted T cells, or PBMCs; the material itself was cDNA or gDNA.

Original handling: Nucleated cell number was recorded as an estimate derived from reference gene primer amplification. Data came from immunoSEQ multiplex PCR; TCRdb stores just in-frame clones and leaves some out. That table supplies the V and J calls and clone size; D and trimming were determined from the DNA. Here the sample spans under 200,000 clones, around 80% being singletons. This CDR3 has 13 amino acids. V lost 3 bases to trimming and J lost 8 bases; unmatched junction nucleotides: 2. The germline gives CDR1 MNHEY, CDR2 SVGAGI. The sequencing sample was made of peripheral blood. This TCR came from a man aged 65-85 years with active or convalescent COVID-19. The V call is TRBV6-5, the J call TRBJ1-4; 8 bases are a match to TRBD1. CDR3 loop: CASSYDRGEKLFF. The CDR3, as DNA: TGTGCCAGCAGTTATGACAGGGGAGAAAAACTGTTTTTT.